This entry features one TCR beta chain sequence. Its specificity is not known. This entry belongs to a study of immune cell composition in non-small cell lung cancer. About the study: Most cases were lung adenocarcinoma or squamous cell carcinoma. General observations from the study: It was not proven that tumour-reactive clones equal dominant tumour-associated clones. Clones >0.5% enriched in tumour were rarer in adenocarcinoma (about 35%) than squamous (about 80%).

The ends lost 5 bases at V and 7 bases at J; junction bases unmatched: 11. The germline V gene has CDR1 MGHRA and CDR2 YSYEKL. The CDR3 is 15 residues long. Normal lung was taken at the farthest possible site, at least 3 cm from tumour. Here immunoSEQ multiplex PCR was the method, and the copy in TCRdb shows in-frame clones only, minus some. The top ten clones hold 5.5% to 6% of a sample with approximately 6,000 clones, about two thirds of them seen once. The origin of this receptor is a human donor with non-small cell lung cancer. The sample consisted of non-adjacent lung tissue. J is TRBJ1-5 and V is TRBV4-1; 7 bases match TRBD1. CDR3 sequence (DNA): TGCGCCAGCAGCTCGAATATAGGGGGCGACCAGCCCCAGCATTTT. It yields the protein CASSSNIGGDQPQHF.